The next 22 T cell receptor beta chains were all read from a single sample in a study of shared clonotypes between healthy human individuals. Sequencing was performed with immunoSEQ multiplex PCR; in TCRdb, only in-frame clones are kept and a portion is missing. The sample lists 740,000 or so clones; around three quarters were seen once. Material: memory CD4+ T cells sorted from blood. Sample subset: CD45RA-negative fraction. These receptors all stem from a woman aged 30 to 39 in good health.

As regards this clone: Within the sample, other DNA sequences also encode this same CDR3. The V call is TRBV18, the J call TRBJ2-7; unclear D gene. This CDR3 has 14 residues. The germline gives CDR1 KGHSH, CDR2 LQKENI. Trimming removed 0 bases from V and 0 bases from J, with 6 bases in between. The CDR3, as DNA: TGTGCCAGCTCACCACCGTCAGGCTCCTACGAGCAGTACTTC. It specifies CASSPPSGSYEQYF. The variable domain in full, with the rest retrieved from reference TRBV18 and TRBJ2-7, is NAGVMQNPRHLVRRRGQEARLRCSPMKGHSHVYWYRQLPEEGLKFMVYLQKENIIDESGMPKERFSAEFPKEGPSILRIQQVVRGDSAAYFCASSPPSGSYEQYFGPGTRLTVT.

This clone came up once. This sequence joins TRBV7-3 and TRBJ2-2, with unresolved D. Germline V CDR1 and CDR2: SGHTA, FQGTGA. The CDR3 consists of 17 residues. V was trimmed by 1 base and J by 0 bases, leaving 12 bases between them. The CDR3 here is CASSLKSYFANTGELFF. In nucleotides, the CDR3 is TGTGCCAGCAGCTTAAAGTCGTATTTCGCGAACACCGGGGAGCTGTTTTTT.

This chain links TRBV5-1 with TRBJ1-1; D not resolved. V was pared by 4 bases and J by 0 bases, with 7 bases between. The CDR3 sequence is 13 residues long. Germline lookup yields CDR1 SGHRS and CDR2 YFSETQ. The CDR3 loop is CASSVGMNTEAFF. CDR3 coding DNA: TGCGCCAGCAGCGTCGGCATGAACACTGAAGCTTTCTTT.

The J gene is TRBJ1-2, the V gene TRBV12-5; D might be TRBD1 (6 bases). This CDR3 region has 15 residues. Germline CDR1 is LGHNT and CDR2 is FRNRAP. With 1 base removed from V and 5 bases from J, the gap between germline ends came to 14 bases. This CDR3 reads CASGLGLQGPYGYTF. For the CDR3, the DNA is TGTGCTAGTGGTTTGGGTTTACAGGGACCTTATGGCTACACCTTC. The full variable domain, completed using reference TRBV12-5 and TRBJ1-2, is DARVTQTPRHKVTEMGQEVTMRCQPILGHNTVFWYRQTMMQGLELLAYFRNRAPLDDSGMPKDRFSAEMPDATLATLKIQPSEPRDSAVYFCASGLGLQGPYGYTFGSGTRLTVV.

The genes are TRBV15 and TRBJ2-7, with 10 bases lining up with TRBD2. Germline V gene sequence: CDR1 LNHNV, CDR2 YYDKDF (reference sequence). V dropped 5 bases and J dropped 7; count of bases not matched to a gene: 8. This CDR3 has 14 amino acids. The CDR3 spells CATSSTRTSGEQYF. The CDR3 DNA follows: TGTGCCACCAGCTCGACCCGGACTAGCGGAGAGCAGTACTTC.

The chain joins TRBV30 to TRBJ1-2; 7 bases are shared with TRBD1. CDR1 is GTSNPN, CDR2 SVGIG, per germline (reference sequence). V dropped 0 bases and J dropped 2; count of bases not matched to a gene: 12. The CDR3 has 17 residues. CDR3 bases: TGTGCCTGGAGTGTACGGGACAGCCCTTTCTTAAACTATGGCTACACCTTC. This translates into CAWSVRDSPFLNYGYTF.

This clone was found a few times. This chain joins TRBV11-2 and TRBJ2-1, with TRBD2 matching over 10 bases. The CDR3 totals 16 residues. Trimming took 5 bases from V and 1 from J; bases not matched to a gene: 5. From germline, CDR1 is SGHAT and CDR2 FQNNGV. The CDR3 sequence: CASSTLAGESYNEQFF. Here the CDR3 DNA reads TGTGCCAGCAGCACTCTAGCGGGAGAGTCCTACAATGAGCAGTTCTTC. Using reference TRBV11-2 and TRBJ2-1 for the parts outside the CDR3, the full variable domain is EAGVAQSPRYKIIEKRQSVAFWCNPISGHATLYWYQQILGQGPKLLIQFQNNGVVDDSQLPKDRFSAERLKGVDSTLKIQPAKLEDSAVYLCASSTLAGESYNEQFFGPGTRLTVL.

V gene TRBV6-1 combines with J gene TRBJ1-1; D might be TRBD1 (5 bases). V was pared by 8 bases and J by 1 base, with 11 bases between. This CDR3 contains 13 residues. The V gene's germline CDR1 is MNHNS and CDR2 SASEGT. This chain's CDR3 is CASLGHTNTEAFF. In DNA, the CDR3 is TGTGCCAGCTTAGGACATACGAACACTGAAGCTTTCTTT.

V is TRBV6-1 and J is TRBJ2-7; the D is unclear. CDR1 and CDR2 from the germline V gene are MNHNS and SASEGT. CDR3 length: 15 amino acids. The V end was cut by 3 bases, the J end by 0 bases, with 12 bases between. CDR3 in amino acids: CASSEPGSSSYEQYF. CDR3 bases: TGTGCCAGCAGTGAGCCGGGTTCCAGCTCCTACGAGCAGTACTTC.

The chain carries TRBV29-1 and TRBJ2-1; 10 bases line up with TRBD2. V was pared by 3 bases and J by 6 bases, with 5 bases of the junction left unmatched. This CDR3 comprises 14 residues. Germline assignment: CDR1 SQVTM and CDR2 ANQGSEA. The CDR3 spells CSVDRLAGFNEQFF. The CDR3 DNA sequence: TGCAGCGTTGATCGACTAGCGGGTTTCAATGAGCAGTTCTTC.

This clone was observed once. The J gene is TRBJ1-5, the V gene TRBV28, with 7 bases lining up with TRBD1. CDR1 is MDHEN, CDR2 SYDVKM, per germline. The V segment lost 8 bases and the J segment 2 bases; nucleotides outside the gene matches: 6. The CDR3 has 14 residues. The CDR3: CASSRQGGNQPQHF. The CDR3 DNA is TGTGCCAGCTCACGACAGGGCGGCAATCAGCCCCAGCATTTT.

The V and J genes are TRBV5-6 and TRBJ2-2; the D gene is possibly TRBD2 (6 bases). The CDR3 has 16 residues. Per germline, CDR1 SGHDT and CDR2 YYEEEE. Trimming shortened V by 2 bases and J by 2 bases, and 13 bases separated the two germline ends. The CDR3 reads CASSLRRDFNTGELFF. For the CDR3, the DNA is TGTGCCAGCAGCTTACGCCGGGACTTCAACACCGGGGAGCTGTTTTTT.

The chain carries TRBV4-1 and TRBJ2-7; the D gene is possibly TRBD2 (7 bases). Between the trimmed V and J ends, which lost 2 bases and 7 bases, there was a span of 21 bases. The CDR3 covers 16 residues. CDR1 is MGHRA and CDR2 is YSYEKL in the germline V gene. The CDR3 DNA is TGCGCCAGCAGCCAACCCCTTCGGGGGGCTCAAAAGGAGCAGTACTTC. Protein sequence: CASSQPLRGAQKEQYF.

This clone appeared once. V is TRBV2 and J is TRBJ2-3; 8 bases fit TRBD2. Trimming took 8 bases from V and 4 from J; bases not matched to a gene: 14. Germline CDR1 and CDR2: SNHLY and FYNNEI. The CDR3 has 16 amino acids. CDR3 DNA sequence: TGTGCCAGCTCCGGAATCGGGGGACTAGTATCAGATACGCAGTATTTT. Translated, it gives CASSGIGGLVSDTQYF. The whole variable domain, filled in from reference TRBV2 and TRBJ2-3, reads EPEVTQTPSHQVTQMGQEVILRCVPISNHLYFYWYRQILGQKVEFLVSFYNNEISEKSEIFDDQFSVERPDGSNFTLKIRSTKLEDSAMYFCASSGIGGLVSDTQYFGPGTRLTVL.

V is TRBV5-8 and J is TRBJ1-5; D call uncertain. CDR1 and CDR2 from the germline V gene are SGHTS and YDEGEE. This CDR3 is built from 13 residues. V lost 0 bases to trimming and J lost 5 bases, with 6 bases between them. Here the CDR3 reads CASSLDWDQPQHF. Written as DNA, the CDR3 is TGTGCCAGCAGCTTGGACTGGGATCAGCCCCAGCATTTT.

This clone was counted between two and nine times. V gene TRBV28 combines with J gene TRBJ1-5, with 8 bases fitting TRBD1. The germline V gene encodes CDR1 MDHEN and CDR2 SYDVKM. The CDR3 covers 18 residues. Trimming at V came to 1 base and at J to 5 bases, leaving 13 bases not matched to a gene. The CDR3 loop is CASSLSVWGQGADQPQHF. The CDR3, as DNA: TGTGCCAGCAGTTTATCCGTCTGGGGGCAGGGGGCCGATCAGCCCCAGCATTTT. The full variable domain, its missing parts supplied by reference TRBV28 and TRBJ1-5, is DVKVTQSSRYLVKRTGEKVFLECVQDMDHENMFWYRQDPGLGLRLIYFSYDVKMKEKGDIPEGYSVSREKKERFSLILESASTNQTSMYLCASSLSVWGQGADQPQHFGDGTRLSIL.

This clone was seen a handful of times. The chain has TRBV10-3 and TRBJ2-2; possibly TRBD2 for D (5 bases). The CDR3 sequence is 14 residues long. The germline CDR1 and CDR2 sequences are ENHRY and SYGVKD. V lost 8 bases and J 2 bases, leaving 12 bases between the germline ends. CDR3 nucleotide sequence: TGTGCCATCGGACTTAGCCCCAACACCGGGGAGCTGTTTTTT. Its translation is CAIGLSPNTGELFF.

This chain uses TRBV2 with TRBJ2-7; possible D gene TRBD2, 6 bases. Trimming took off 7 bases at V and 7 bases at J, with 14 bases between the two ends. The CDR3 totals 12 residues. Per germline, CDR1 SNHLY and CDR2 FYNNEI. This CDR3 is CASTNLGGEQYF. The CDR3 nucleotides read TGTGCCAGCACAAACCTGGGGGGTGAGCAGTACTTC.

The rearrangement uses TRBV10-2 and TRBJ2-3; D gene unclear. CDR3 length: 13 residues. V lost 7 bases and J 0 bases, leaving 8 bases between the germline ends. CDR1 is WSHSY and CDR2 is SAAADI in the germline V gene. CDR3 loop: CASTTRSTDTQYF. The DNA for the CDR3 is TGCGCCAGCACAACAAGGAGCACAGATACGCAGTATTTT.

The sample holds one count of this clone. CDR3 in amino acids: CASSWGRTHQPQHF. For the CDR3, the DNA is TGTGCCAGCAGTTGGGGCCGAACCCATCAGCCCCAGCATTTT. V gene TRBV6-5 combines with J gene TRBJ1-5; D may be TRBD1 (5 bases). V was clipped by 4 bases and J by 5 bases, with 12 bases between them. Germline CDR1 and CDR2: MNHEY and SVGAGI. This CDR3 is built from 14 residues.

The chain links TRBV5-1 to TRBJ2-7; perhaps D is TRBD1 or TRBD2 (8 bases each). The CDR3 is 21 amino acids. V was shortened by 4 bases and J by 2 bases, with 34 bases between the two germline ends. Germline-derived CDR1 and CDR2 are SGHRS and YFSETQ. The CDR3 DNA reads TGCGCCAGCAGCCCGAACGACAGGGGTTGGTCCTCAGCGGGAGTCCCCTACGAGCAGTACTTC. It encodes CASSPNDRGWSSAGVPYEQYF.

This clone appeared once. This chain joins TRBV10-3 and TRBJ2-3, with 7 bases that match TRBD1. The germline CDR1 and CDR2 sequences are ENHRY and SYGVKD. With 5 bases clipped from V and 2 bases from J, the junction kept 4 bases outside the gene matches. The CDR3 is made up of 14 amino acids. The CDR3 nucleotides are TGTGCCATCAGTACCGGGACAGACACAGATACGCAGTATTTT. It yields the protein CAISTGTDTDTQYF.